Each of the 10 T cell receptor beta chains below was sequenced from the same sample in a study of T cell responses to AZD1222 COVID-19 vaccine. Sequencing was performed with immunoSEQ multiplex PCR; in TCRdb, only in-frame clones are kept and a portion is missing. The sample lists 150,000 or so clones, 75% to 95% occurring once. The sample here was peripheral blood, taken on day 0 of AZD1222 vaccination. Receptor source: an adult in good health.

The chain recombines TRBV5-1 with TRBJ2-1, with 10 bases that match TRBD2. The CDR3 spans 19 residues. Germline lookup yields CDR1 SGHRS and CDR2 YFSETQ. J gave up 4 bases and V 2 bases, and 15 bases lay outside the gene matches. The CDR3 region has the DNA TGCGCCAGCAGCTTAATGACCAGATCCGGGACTAGCGTTTACAATGAGCAGTTCTTC. Its protein product is CASSLMTRSGTSVYNEQFF. The full variable domain, with the rest looked up from reference TRBV5-1 and TRBJ2-1, is KAGVTQTPRYLIKTRGQQVTLSCSPISGHRSVSWYQQTPGQGLQFLFEYFSETQRNKGNFPGRFSGRQFSNSRSEMNVSTLELGDSALYLCASSLMTRSGTSVYNEQFFGPGTRLTVL.

The chain has TRBV5-1 and TRBJ1-2; D perhaps matches TRBD1 (6 bases). The V and J ends lost 1 base and 8 bases respectively, with 21 bases between them. Germline V gene data show CDR1 as SGHRS and CDR2 as YFSETQ. The length of the CDR3 is 16 residues. The CDR3 here is CASSLILGGEVLGYTF. CDR3 DNA sequence: TGCGCCAGCAGCTTGATTCTGGGGGGCGAAGTTTTAGGCTACACCTTC. Drawing the rest from reference TRBV5-1 and TRBJ1-2, the complete variable domain is KAGVTQTPRYLIKTRGQQVTLSCSPISGHRSVSWYQQTPGQGLQFLFEYFSETQRNKGNFPGRFSGRQFSNSRSEMNVSTLELGDSALYLCASSLILGGEVLGYTFGSGTRLTVV.

V usage is TRBV5-1 and J usage is TRBJ1-6; D gene uncertain. The CDR3 is made up of 13 amino acids. CDR1 and CDR2 from the germline V gene are SGHRS and YFSETQ. V was clipped by 3 bases and J by 7 bases, with 8 bases between them. The CDR3 bases are TGCGCCAGCAGCTCGCTAGGGAATTCACCCCTCCACTTT. Amino acids: CASSSLGNSPLHF. The full variable domain, completed using reference TRBV5-1 and TRBJ1-6, is KAGVTQTPRYLIKTRGQQVTLSCSPISGHRSVSWYQQTPGQGLQFLFEYFSETQRNKGNFPGRFSGRQFSNSRSEMNVSTLELGDSALYLCASSSLGNSPLHFGNGTRLTVT.

The chain combines TRBV25-1 with TRBJ2-1, with 9 bases lining up with TRBD2. The CDR3 runs to 16 residues. Germline V gene sequence: CDR1 MGHDK, CDR2 SYGVNS. V shed 4 bases, J shed 6 bases, and the junction held 10 bases outside the gene matches. This CDR3 reads CASSGYSGGPANEQFF. CDR3 nucleotides: TGTGCCAGCAGTGGATATAGCGGGGGACCCGCCAATGAGCAGTTCTTC. Complete variable domain (other parts from reference TRBV25-1 and TRBJ2-1): EADIYQTPRYLVIGTGKKITLECSQTMGHDKMYWYQQDPGMELHLIHYSYGVNSTEKGDLSSESTVSRIRTEHFPLTLESARPSHTSQYLCASSGYSGGPANEQFFGPGTRLTVL.

This clone was detected only once. J is TRBJ1-6 and V is TRBV9; 9 nucleotides match TRBD1. The germline V gene has CDR1 SGDLS and CDR2 YYNGEE. J lost 9 bases, V lost 3 bases, and 4 bases had no gene match. The CDR3 is made up of 14 amino acids. The CDR3 DNA follows: TGTGCCAGCAGCGACCGACAGGGGGGTTCACCCCTCCACTTT. This translates into CASSDRQGGSPLHF.

The chain is built from TRBV7-9 and TRBJ1-2; the match to TRBD1 covers 7 bases. Trimming at V came to 5 bases and at J to 4 bases, leaving 10 bases not matched to a gene. Germline CDR1 reads SEHNR; CDR2 reads FQNEAQ (reference sequence). The CDR3 extends over 15 amino acids. The CDR3 DNA is TGTGCCAGCAGCCTTGGGACAGTTCAGTCCTATGGCTACACCTTC. Its protein product is CASSLGTVQSYGYTF. Combining the CDR3 with reference TRBV7-9 and TRBJ1-2 gives the whole variable domain DTGVSQNPRHKITKRGQNVTFRCDPISEHNRLYWYRQTLGQGPEFLTYFQNEAQLEKSRLLSDRFSAERPKGSFSTLEIQRTEQGDSAMYLCASSLGTVQSYGYTFGSGTRLTVV.

The chain carries TRBV10-3 and TRBJ1-6; perhaps TRBD1 as D (6 bases). Germline V gives CDR1 ENHRY, CDR2 SYGVKD. Deletions cut 5 bases from V and 4 bases from J, with 15 bases between. The CDR3 contains 16 residues. CDR3 sequence reads: CAISPTGGGYNSPLHF. The CDR3 bases are TGTGCCATCAGTCCGACAGGAGGAGGGTATAATTCACCCCTCCACTTT.

The V gene is TRBV28, the J gene TRBJ1-2; D gene unclear. Deletions cut 2 bases from V and 2 bases from J, with 15 bases between. The CDR3 consists of 16 residues. Germline CDR1 and CDR2: MDHEN and SYDVKM. CDR3 DNA: TGTGCCAGCAGTTTAAGGGAAGGACGAGGAAACTATGGCTACACCTTC. It translates to CASSLREGRGNYGYTF.

The V call is TRBV19, the J call TRBJ2-6; no firm D call. Germline V gives CDR1 LNHDA, CDR2 SQIVND (reference sequence). Trimming left V 8 bases short and J 0 bases short, with 8 bases between. CDR3 length equals 14 residues. The CDR3 nucleotides are TGTGCCAGTGAAACGGGCTCTGGGGCCAACGTCCTGACTTTC. Translated, it gives CASETGSGANVLTF.

The V and J genes are TRBV7-6 and TRBJ1-5, with D possibly TRBD1 on 5 matching bases. V lost 4 bases and J lost 3, with 13 bases in between. Germline loops: CDR1 SGHVS, CDR2 FNYEAQ. The CDR3 is 15 amino acids. Here the CDR3 DNA reads TGTGCCAGCAGCTCTGGGACGGAGTACAATCAGCCCCAGCATTTT. It codes for CASSSGTEYNQPQHF. Together with reference TRBV7-6 and TRBJ1-5, the CDR3 gives the full variable domain: GAGVSQSPRYKVTKRGQDVALRCDPISGHVSLYWYRQALGQGPEFLTYFNYEAQQDKSGLPNDRFSAERPEGSISTLTIQRTEQRDSAMYRCASSSGTEYNQPQHFGDGTRLSIL.